The 10 T cell receptor beta chains below come from one sample, sequenced in a study of Ad26.COV2.S vaccination and SARS-CoV-2 variants. TCRdb's table, derived via immunoSEQ multiplex PCR, lists solely in-frame clones and lacks some. The table records about 420,000 clones, around 87% of them present only once. Sample treatment: about 20 received Ad26.COV2.S at low or high dose, single or two shots; roughly five received placebo; per-sample allocation not given. Sample collection was performed on day 63 after the first vaccine or placebo injection. The source material was peripheral blood, sampled in a trial of Ad26.COV2.S vaccine versus placebo. The receptors were gathered from a person between 18 and 59 years old who received the Ad26.COV2.S COVID-19 vaccine or a placebo.

The chain couples TRBV5-1 to TRBJ1-6; D uncertain. V was shortened by 0 bases and J by 0 bases, with 7 bases between the two germline ends. The CDR3 covers 16 residues. The germline V gene encodes CDR1 SGHRS and CDR2 YFSETQ. CDR3 protein: CASSLVGRSYNSPLHF. The DNA of the CDR3 is TGCGCCAGCAGCTTGGTAGGGCGCTCCTATAATTCACCCCTCCACTTT.

This clone appeared once. This chain's CDR3 is CASSMKDRVGETQYF. The CDR3 DNA reads TGTGCCAGTAGTATGAAGGACAGGGTCGGAGAGACCCAGTACTTC. The chain links TRBV19 to TRBJ2-5; 8 bases agree with TRBD1. V was clipped by 3 bases and J by 4 bases; unmatched bases: 7. The CDR3 has 15 residues. Germline V gene data show CDR1 as LNHDA and CDR2 as SQIVND (reference sequence).

This clone was detected once. This CDR3 is also generated by other DNA sequences in the sample. The CDR3 DNA is TGTGCCAGCAGTCTGACAGGGGGGTCCTACGAGCAGTACTTC. Its translation: CASSLTGGSYEQYF. V usage is TRBV27 and J usage is TRBJ2-7, with 9 nucleotides matching TRBD1. CDR3 length: 14 amino acids. Looked up from germline, CDR1 is MNHEY and CDR2 is SMNVEV (reference sequence). The J segment lost 1 base and the V segment lost 5 bases, leaving 3 bases of the junction unmatched.

V gene TRBV7-2 combines with J gene TRBJ1-2; D is ambiguous. The CDR3 sequence is 15 residues long. Germline V gives CDR1 SGHTA, CDR2 FQGNSA. V gave up 4 bases and J gave up 2 bases, with 14 bases separating them. Here the CDR3 DNA reads TGTGCCAGCAGCTACCCGGGAGAACGAAACTATGGCTACACCTTC. Protein: CASSYPGERNYGYTF.

The chain employs TRBV7-2 and TRBJ2-1, with 8 bases matching TRBD2. The germline V gene encodes CDR1 SGHTA and CDR2 FQGNSA. Unmatched junction bases numbered 7, after V lost 2 bases and J lost 4 bases. The length of the CDR3 is 16 residues. The CDR3 protein is CASSLLGRGVYNEQFF. The CDR3 DNA sequence: TGTGCCAGCAGCTTACTAGGGCGGGGGGTGTACAATGAGCAGTTCTTC.

The genes are TRBV7-8 and TRBJ1-1; no clear D gene. Germline V gene lookup returns CDR1 SGHVS and CDR2 FQNEAQ. The length of the CDR3 is 15 residues. Trimming pared 2 bases from V and 0 bases from J, leaving 10 bases between. The CDR3 DNA reads TGTGCCAGCAGCTTATCGCAGACCCTGAACACTGAAGCTTTCTTT. It is translated as CASSLSQTLNTEAFF.

This sequence joins TRBV13 and TRBJ2-2, with D uncertain. Per the germline V gene, CDR1 is PRHDT and CDR2 is FYEKMQ (reference sequence). The V end was cut by 1 base, the J end by 8 bases, with 5 bases between. The CDR3 is 12 amino acids. The CDR3 nucleotides are TGTGCCAGCAGCTTAGTCAAAGGGGAGCTGTTTTTT. The encoded protein is CASSLVKGELFF.

This chain connects TRBV21-1 to TRBJ2-2; the table's D call, TRBD2, was not checked against the DNA. TRBV21-1 constitutes a pseudogene. The CDR3 covers 19 residues. The CDR3 here is CASSKGLAGGRLGTGELFF. CDR3 in DNA: TGTGCCAGCAGCAAAGGGCTAGCGGGGGGCCGTCTCGGGACCGGGGAGCTGTTTTTT.

The rearrangement joins TRBV18 to TRBJ1-2; 10 nucleotides align to TRBD1. CDR3 size: 15 residues. J lost 6 bases, V lost 1 base, and 5 bases had no gene match. Germline V gene sequence: CDR1 KGHSH, CDR2 LQKENI. This chain's CDR3 is CASSPQRTGGDGYTF. The CDR3 DNA sequence: TGTGCCAGCTCACCACAAAGGACAGGGGGGGATGGCTACACCTTC.

The DNA for the CDR3 is TGTGCCAGCAGCTCTGCCGACAGATCCTCTCACTATGGCTACACCTTC. Its translation: CASSSADRSSHYGYTF. The chain uses TRBV7-9 and TRBJ1-2, with D maybe TRBD1 (5 bases). CDR3 length: 16 amino acids. Germline CDR1 SEHNR, CDR2 FQNEAQ (reference sequence). With 4 bases removed from V and 3 bases from J, the gap between germline ends came to 18 bases.